This T cell receptor beta chain was identified in a study of tumor and adjacent non-tumor tissue in lung cancer. There are 14 residues in the CDR3. Germline-derived CDR1 and CDR2 are SNHLY and FYNNEI. TCRbeta libraries were built with three rounds of nested PCR, modified from ARM-PCR. TCRdb redid the calling of the multiplex PCR reads with MiXCR, one entry per CDR3 protein. The sample has 60,000 to 100,000 distinct CDR3 sequences, around 76% seen once. The template was RNA from unsorted bulk tissue. More than 3 cm separated this lung sample from the edge of the tumor. Donors were chemotherapy-naive, newly diagnosed lung cancer surgical patients in China, August–late 2014. In regard to this clonotype: A much larger clone lies a single base off, so this may be a read error.

Sample: distant non-tumor lung tissue. This TCR derives from a man aged 70 or older with non-small cell lung cancer. This chain connects TRBV2 to TRBJ2-7; D is possibly TRBD1 (6 bases). CDR3 DNA sequence: TGTGCCACGACCGAAGACAGGTTTGATTACGTGCAGTACTTC. Protein sequence: CATTEDRFDYVQYF.